The subject of this entry is one T cell receptor beta chain. Its antigen is not identified. CDR1 is KGHSH, CDR2 LQKENI, per germline. The CDR3 sequence is 15 residues long. V shed 5 bases and J 2 bases; nucleotides not matched to a gene: 6. This table comes from immunoSEQ multiplex PCR, and its TCRdb copy is limited to in-frame clones, with some not included. The repertoire includes fewer than 150,000 clones, 90% to 95% of them detected once, and approximately 5.3% sits in the top ten. This entry belongs to a study of T cell responses to AZD1222 COVID-19 vaccine. Study-level background: Timing groups of about 4 and about 12 weeks for second doses were pooled. Broader study findings: Clonal diversity may have been underestimated, and the donors were mostly white British, with more females than males. Samples come after the peak T cell response, not at day 14. Spike-specific TCR breadth and depth were elevated following two AZD1222 doses.

Sequenced here: peripheral blood, sampled on day 0 of AZD1222 vaccination. This sequence originates from an adult in good health. The chain recombines TRBV18 with TRBJ2-3; 8 bases agree with TRBD2. CDR3 sequence: CASSSLAGYTDTQYF. CDR3 in DNA: TGTGCCAGCTCATCCTTAGCGGGGTACACAGATACGCAGTATTTT.